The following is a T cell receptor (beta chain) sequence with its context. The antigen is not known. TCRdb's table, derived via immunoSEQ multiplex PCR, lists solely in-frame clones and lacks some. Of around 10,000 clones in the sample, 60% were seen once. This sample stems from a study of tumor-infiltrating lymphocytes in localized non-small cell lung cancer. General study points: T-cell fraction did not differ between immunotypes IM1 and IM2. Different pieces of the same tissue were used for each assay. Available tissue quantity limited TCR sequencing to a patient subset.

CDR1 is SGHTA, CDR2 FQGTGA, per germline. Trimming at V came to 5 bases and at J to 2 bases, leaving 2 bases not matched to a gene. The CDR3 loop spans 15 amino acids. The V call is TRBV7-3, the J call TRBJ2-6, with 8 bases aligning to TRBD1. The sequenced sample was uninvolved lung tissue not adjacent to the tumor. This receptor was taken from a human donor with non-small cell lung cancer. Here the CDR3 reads CASSLQGAGANVLTF. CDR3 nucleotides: TGTGCCAGCAGCCTACAGGGGGCTGGGGCCAACGTCCTGACTTTC. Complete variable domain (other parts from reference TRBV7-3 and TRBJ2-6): GAGVSQTPSNKVTEKGKYVELRCDPISGHTALYWYRQSLGQGPEFLIYFQGTGAADDSGLPNDRFFAVRPEGSVSTLKIQRTERGDSAVYLCASSLQGAGANVLTFGAGSRLTVL.